Listed here are 3 T cell receptor beta chains from one sample, sequenced in a study of cytomegalovirus exposure and HLA in healthy donors. In the PCR, 60 Vbeta and 13 Jbeta primers were used. Measured with immunoSEQ multiplex PCR; TCRdb has only the in-frame clones, and not every one. The sample has some 190,000 clones, around 81% seen once. What was sequenced was PBMCs. The receptors originated from a man aged 18 to 30 in good health and CMV-seronegative.

In this sample, this clone turned up a few times. This sequence joins TRBV6-6 and TRBJ1-4; weak D call: TRBD1 (6 bases). The germline V gene has CDR1 MNHNY and CDR2 SVGAGI (reference sequence). The CDR3 extends over 16 amino acids. The CDR3 DNA reads TGTAGGGGGTGGAACAGGGATCAAACGAGGACCGAAAAACTGTTTTTT. Residues: CRGWNRDQTRTEKLFF.

CDR3 protein: CASSSSGRAIYEQYF. The CDR3 region has the DNA TGTGCCAGCAGCTCTAGCGGGAGGGCTATCTACGAGCAGTACTTC. The chain carries TRBV7-6 and TRBJ2-7; 12 bases are a match to TRBD2. The J segment lost 3 bases and the V segment lost 4 bases, leaving 4 bases of the junction unmatched. CDR1 is SGHVS, CDR2 FNYEAQ, per germline. CDR3 length equals 15 residues.

The genes are TRBV4-3 and TRBJ2-7; D is perhaps TRBD2 (6 bases). Looked up from germline, CDR1 is LGHNA and CDR2 is YSLEER. Between the trimmed V and J ends, which lost 0 bases and 6 bases, there was a span of 12 bases. The CDR3 contains 14 residues. The CDR3 DNA sequence: TGCGCCAGCAGCCAAGACCCACTAGCAACCGAGCAGTACTTC. The encoded protein is CASSQDPLATEQYF.